The T cell receptor (beta chain) under discussion was sequenced for a study of blood T cells in healthy people across ages. Turning to the study itself: Every two T cells gave about one barcoded beta molecule via template switching.

Sample-barcoded 5' priming and a J-beta primer mix drove a second PCR of about 7 to 12 cycles. Carrying 12 random nucleotides, a template-switch adaptor labeled each individual cDNA molecule. One entry per CDR3 protein results from TCRdb running MiXCR on the 5' RACE reads. The sample shows fewer than 1,000,000 distinct CDR3 sequences, about half of them seen only once. Study outcomes and limitations: TCR beta diversity was tightly associated with the proportion of naive T cells.

Concerning this clonotype itself: The antigen is not known.

The V segment lost 6 bases and the J segment 3 bases; nucleotides outside the gene matches: 3. CDR3 size: 14 residues. CDR1 is DFQATT and CDR2 is SNEGSKA in the germline V gene (reference sequence). The gene calls are TRBV20-1 and TRBJ2-3; 13 nucleotides agree with TRBD2. The specimen was blood. This clonotype was obtained from an elderly man in good health. The CDR3 sequence is CSAKLAGGTDTQYF. The CDR3, as DNA: TGCAGTGCCAAACTAGCGGGAGGGACAGATACGCAGTATTTT.